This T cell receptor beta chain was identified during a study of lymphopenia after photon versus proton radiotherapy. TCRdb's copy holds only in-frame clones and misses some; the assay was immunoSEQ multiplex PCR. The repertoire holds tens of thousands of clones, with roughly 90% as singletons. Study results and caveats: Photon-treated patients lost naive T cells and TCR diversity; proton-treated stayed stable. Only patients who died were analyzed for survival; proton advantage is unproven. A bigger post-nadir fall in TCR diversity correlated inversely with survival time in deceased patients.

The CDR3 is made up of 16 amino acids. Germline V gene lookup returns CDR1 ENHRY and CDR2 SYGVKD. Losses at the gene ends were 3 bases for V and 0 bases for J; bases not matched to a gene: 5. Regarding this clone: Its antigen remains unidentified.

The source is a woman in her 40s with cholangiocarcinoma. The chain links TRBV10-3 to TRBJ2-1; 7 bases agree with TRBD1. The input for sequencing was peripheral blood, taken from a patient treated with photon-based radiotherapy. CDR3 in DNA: TGTGCCATCAGTGATCCGGACAGGAGCTCCTACAATGAGCAGTTCTTC. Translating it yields CAISDPDRSSYNEQFF.